The clone carrying this T cell receptor (beta chain) was counted only a few times. Its specificity is unknown. CDR1 is SGHTA, CDR2 FQGTGA, per germline. The CDR3 has 15 amino acids. V gave up 5 bases and J gave up 2 bases; unmatched junction bases: 6. This specimen belongs to a study of early T cells in non-severe SARS-CoV-2 infection. Study information: The sequenced material was bulk RNA from unsorted whole blood, and its chains were unpaired.

Findings and caveats of the study: Clonotype matching in VDJdb favored anti-spike CD8 responses and did not capture private and CD4 specificities.

Individual cDNA molecules carried attached unique molecular identifiers. TCRdb analysed the 5' RACE reads with MiXCR anew, one entry per CDR3 protein. Of more than 95,000 distinct CDR3 sequences in the sample, 15% were seen once. This clonotype was sampled from an adult who was a healthcare worker with PCR-confirmed SARS-CoV-2 infection or an uninfected control (not recorded which). The chain carries TRBV7-3 and TRBJ1-5; 7 bases line up with TRBD1. Input material: whole blood. For the CDR3, the DNA is TGTGCCAGCAGCGACAGGGAAGGAGGCAATCAGCCCCAGCATTTT. It is translated as CASSDREGGNQPQHF. The whole variable domain, remainder taken from reference TRBV7-3 and TRBJ1-5, is GAGVSQTPSNKVTEKGKYVELRCDPISGHTALYWYRQSLGQGPEFLIYFQGTGAADDSGLPNDRFFAVRPEGSVSTLKIQRTERGDSAVYLCASSDREGGNQPQHFGDGTRLSIL.